The clone carrying this TCR beta chain was found a few times. Its antigen is currently unknown. This entry comes from a study of T cells in Graves' hyperthyroidism and ophthalmopathy. The germline V gene has CDR1 LNHDA and CDR2 SQIVND (reference sequence). The CDR3 length is 16 residues. The V and J ends lost 7 bases and 10 bases, in that order; junction bases with no gene match: 16. Amplification of TCR beta CDR3 regions used RNA as the template. The HTBI primer set drove a first-round RT-PCR of the TCR CDR3. TCRdb processed the multiplex PCR reads anew with MiXCR; each CDR3 protein has one entry. The repertoire includes hundreds of thousands of distinct CDR3 sequences, 15% to 20% of them detected once, and 47% sits in the top ten. Points from the study as a whole: The blood repertoire included most of the expanded thyroid clonotypes above 0.001.

The chain employs TRBV19 and TRBJ2-1; 10 positions agree with TRBD2. The sequencing input was blood. The TCR comes from a man in his forties with Graves' ophthalmopathy. The DNA for the CDR3 is TGTGCCAGTACCACGGGGGGTGCTAGCGGGAGAGGAGAGCAGTTCTTC. Translation gives CASTTGGASGRGEQFF.